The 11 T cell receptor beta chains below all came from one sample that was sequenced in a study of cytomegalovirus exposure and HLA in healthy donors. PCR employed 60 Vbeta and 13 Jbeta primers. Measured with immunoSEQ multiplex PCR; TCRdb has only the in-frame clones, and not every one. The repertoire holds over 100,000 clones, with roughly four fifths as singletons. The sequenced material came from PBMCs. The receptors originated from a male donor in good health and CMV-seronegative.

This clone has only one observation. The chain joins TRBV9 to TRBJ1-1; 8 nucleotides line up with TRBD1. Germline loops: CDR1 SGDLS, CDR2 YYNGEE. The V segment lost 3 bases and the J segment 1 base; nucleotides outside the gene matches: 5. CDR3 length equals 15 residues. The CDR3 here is CASSGQGIENTEAFF. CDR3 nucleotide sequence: TGTGCCAGCAGCGGACAGGGGATCGAGAACACTGAAGCTTTCTTT.

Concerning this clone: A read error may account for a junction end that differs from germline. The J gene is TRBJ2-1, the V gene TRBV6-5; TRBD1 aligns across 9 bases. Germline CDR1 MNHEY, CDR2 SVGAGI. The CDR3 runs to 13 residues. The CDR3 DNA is TGTGCCAGCAGTTCCCCCGGGACAGGGTTGAGACTCTTC. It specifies CASSSPGTGLRLF.

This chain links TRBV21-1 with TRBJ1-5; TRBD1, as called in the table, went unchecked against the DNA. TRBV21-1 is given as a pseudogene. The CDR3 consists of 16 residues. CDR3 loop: CASSKIRDSHNQPQHF. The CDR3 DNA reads TGTGCCAGCAGCAAAATCAGGGACAGTCACAATCAGCCCCAGCATTTT.

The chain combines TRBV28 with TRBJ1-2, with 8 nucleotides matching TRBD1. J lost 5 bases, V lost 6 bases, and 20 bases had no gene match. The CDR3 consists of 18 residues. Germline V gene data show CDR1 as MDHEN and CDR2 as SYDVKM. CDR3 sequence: CASSRAGTGILSSYGYTF. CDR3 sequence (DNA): TGTGCCAGCAGCCGAGCCGGGACAGGAATTTTAAGCTCGTATGGCTACACCTTC.

CDR3 loop: CASSLAGSHTEAFF. Here the CDR3 DNA reads TGCGCCAGCAGCTTGGCCGGGAGCCACACTGAAGCTTTCTTT. This rearrangement joins TRBV5-1 to TRBJ1-1; D remains unclear. The CDR3 totals 14 residues. CDR1 is SGHRS and CDR2 is YFSETQ in the germline V gene. Trimming removed 0 bases at V and 3 bases at J, with 9 bases between.

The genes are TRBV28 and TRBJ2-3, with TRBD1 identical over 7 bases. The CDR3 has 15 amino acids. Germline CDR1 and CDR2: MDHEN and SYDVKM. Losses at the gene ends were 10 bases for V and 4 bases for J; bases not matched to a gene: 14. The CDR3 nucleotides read TGTGCCACCAATTTTCGGGGACAGCCATCAGATACGCAGTATTTT. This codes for CATNFRGQPSDTQYF.

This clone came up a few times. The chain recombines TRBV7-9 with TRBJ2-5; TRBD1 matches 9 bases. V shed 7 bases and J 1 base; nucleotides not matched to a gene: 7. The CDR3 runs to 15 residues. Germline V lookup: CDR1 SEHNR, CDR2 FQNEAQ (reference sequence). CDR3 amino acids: CASTDRGSFQETQYF. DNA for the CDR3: TGTGCCAGCACCGACAGGGGGAGCTTCCAAGAGACCCAGTACTTC.

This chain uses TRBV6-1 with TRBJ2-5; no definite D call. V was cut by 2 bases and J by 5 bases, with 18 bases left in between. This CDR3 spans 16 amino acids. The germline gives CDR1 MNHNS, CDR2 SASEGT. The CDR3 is CASSENSNSMGETQYF. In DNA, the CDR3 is TGTGCCAGCAGTGAAAATTCTAACAGCATGGGCGAGACCCAGTACTTC.

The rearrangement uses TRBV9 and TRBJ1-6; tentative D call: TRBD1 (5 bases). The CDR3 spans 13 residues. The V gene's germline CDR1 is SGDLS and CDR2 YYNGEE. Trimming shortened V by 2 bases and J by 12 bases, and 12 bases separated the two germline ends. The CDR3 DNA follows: TGTGCCAGCAGCGTCGGGGGAAGGGGACCCCTCCACTTT. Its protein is CASSVGGRGPLHF. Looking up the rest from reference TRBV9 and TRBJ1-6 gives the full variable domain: DSGVTQTPKHLITATGQRVTLRCSPRSGDLSVYWYQQSLDQGLQFLIQYYNGEERAKGNILERFSAQQFPDLHSELNLSSLELGDSALYFCASSVGGRGPLHFGNGTRLTVT.

CDR3 sequence reads: CASSQDARQGGLNTEAFF. The CDR3 DNA reads TGCGCCAGCAGCCAAGATGCCAGGCAGGGAGGGCTGAACACTGAAGCTTTCTTT. V is TRBV4-3 and J is TRBJ1-1; TRBD1 might be the D (5 bases). In germline, CDR1 is LGHNA, CDR2 YSLEER. This CDR3 has 18 residues. Trimming removed 0 bases at V and 0 bases at J, with 17 bases between.

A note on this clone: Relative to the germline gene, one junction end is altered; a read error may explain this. The CDR3 region has the DNA TGTGCTAGCAGCTTAGTAGCCGAATCGAGAGAGCAGTTCTTC. This encodes CASSLVAESREQFF. The rearrangement links TRBV7-7 to TRBJ2-1, with D hard to call. Germline V gene sequence: CDR1 SSHAT, CDR2 FNYEAQ (reference sequence). The CDR3 is made up of 14 amino acids.